Below are 30 T cell receptor beta chains sequenced from a single sample in a study of T-cell reconstitution after alpha-beta-depleted transplantation in children. It was with unique molecular identifiers that the TCRbeta library was prepared. TCRdb analysed the PCR reads with MiXCR anew, one entry per CDR3 protein. The table shows some 500,000 distinct CDR3 sequences, with around a third occurring only once. This specimen was PBMCs from the stem cell graft donor, taken from the stem cell graft. Receptor source: a human donor who donated a stem cell graft to a child with aplastic anemia.

Only a few counts were recorded for this clonotype. The V and J genes are TRBV5-1 and TRBJ1-1; D unclear. CDR1 SGHRS and CDR2 YFSETQ come from the germline V gene. V lost 4 bases and J lost 2, with 9 bases in between. This CDR3 region has 13 residues. CDR3 amino acids: CASSGRTNTEAFF. DNA of the CDR3: TGCGCCAGCAGCGGACGAACTAACACTGAAGCTTTCTTT.

The chain joins TRBV6-1 to TRBJ2-1; D may be TRBD1 (5 bases). The CDR3 spans 17 residues. Germline V gene data show CDR1 as MNHNS and CDR2 as SASEGT. The V gene lost 0 bases and the J gene lost 6 bases, with 18 bases spanning the gap. The CDR3, as DNA: TGTGCCAGCAGTGAAGCGCTTGGGGCGGACGGACGCAATGAGCAGTTCTTC. Residues: CASSEALGADGRNEQFF.

This clonotype was observed a handful of times. The chain joins TRBV5-1 to TRBJ2-7; 7 positions match TRBD1. With V trimmed by 0 bases and J by 9 bases, 15 bases remained unmatched. Germline V lookup: CDR1 SGHRS, CDR2 YFSETQ. This CDR3 has 16 residues. The CDR3, as DNA: TGCGCCAGCAGCTTGGCCCGGGACAGCTCCTACGAGCGGCAGTACGTC. This sequence encodes CASSLARDSSYERQYV.

The chain employs TRBV15 and TRBJ2-7, with 7 bases aligning to TRBD2. Losses at the gene ends were 0 bases for V and 2 bases for J; bases not matched to a gene: 7. The CDR3 contains 16 residues. Germline values: CDR1 LNHNV, CDR2 YYDKDF (reference sequence). CDR3 sequence: CATSRDSRREPYEQYF. Here the CDR3 DNA reads TGTGCCACCAGCAGAGATAGCCGGCGGGAGCCCTACGAGCAGTACTTC. The whole variable domain, remainder taken from reference TRBV15 and TRBJ2-7, is DAMVIQNPRYQVTQFGKPVTLSCSQTLNHNVMYWYQQKSSQAPKLLFHYYDKDFNNEADTPDNFQSRRPNTSFCFLDIRSPGLGDTAMYLCATSRDSRREPYEQYFGPGTRLTVT.

Only a few counts were recorded for this clonotype. The gene calls are TRBV12-3 or TRBV12-4 and TRBJ2-2; TRBD2 aligns across 10 bases. The CDR3 loop spans 16 amino acids. V dropped 4 bases and J dropped 6; count of bases not matched to a gene: 8. CDR3 sequence reads: CASSYASGRAPGELFF. The CDR3 nucleotides are TGTGCCAGCAGTTATGCAAGCGGGAGGGCCCCCGGGGAGCTGTTTTTT.

This rearrangement joins TRBV19 to TRBJ2-7, with 7 bases matching TRBD1. Losses at the gene ends were 5 bases for V and 4 bases for J; bases not matched to a gene: 11. The CDR3 covers 15 residues. Per the germline V gene, CDR1 is LNHDA and CDR2 is SQIVND (reference sequence). The CDR3 here is CASSSRDSPAYEQYV. DNA of the CDR3: TGTGCCAGTAGTTCCCGGGACAGCCCCGCTTACGAGCAGTACGTC.

The J gene is TRBJ1-1, the V gene TRBV19; D is undetermined. The ends were cut back, 3 bases at V and 1 base at J, with 12 bases in the middle. The germline gives CDR1 LNHDA, CDR2 SQIVND (reference sequence). This CDR3 is built from 15 residues. The CDR3 nucleotides are TGTGCCAGTAGTATCCCCAACGCAGGGAACACTGAAGCTTTCTTT. Protein sequence: CASSIPNAGNTEAFF.

This clonotype was counted between two and nine times. The chain has TRBV6-1 and TRBJ1-4, with D unclear. Deletions cut 6 bases from V and 7 bases from J, with 18 bases between. CDR3 length: 15 amino acids. The germline V gene encodes CDR1 MNHNS and CDR2 SASEGT. The CDR3 loop reads CASSPTRATGEKLFF. DNA for the CDR3: TGTGCCAGCAGCCCCACTAGGGCGACGGGTGAAAAACTGTTTTTT.

The J gene is TRBJ1-1, the V gene TRBV29-1; D might be TRBD1 (6 bases). Germline CDR1 reads SQVTM; CDR2 reads ANQGSEA. CDR3 size: 15 residues. V was cut by 7 bases and J by 5 bases, with 23 bases left in between. The DNA for the CDR3 is TGCAGCGGGGGGCGACGGGGGAACCGTGGGACTGAAGCTTTCTTT. Translated: CSGGRRGNRGTEAFF. Drawing the rest from reference TRBV29-1 and TRBJ1-1, the complete variable domain is SAVISQKPSRDICQRGTSLTIQCQVDSQVTMMFWYRQQPGQSLTLIATANQGSEATYESGFVIDKFPISRPNLTFSTLTVSNMSPEDSSIYLCSGGRRGNRGTEAFFGQGTRLTVV.

This clonotype was counted only a few times. The rearrangement uses TRBV7-2 and TRBJ2-7; the D gene is possibly TRBD1 (6 bases). Trimming stripped 1 base from V and 2 bases from J, with 12 bases between. The CDR3 sequence is 15 residues long. Germline V CDR1 and CDR2: SGHTA, FQGNSA. Here the CDR3 reads CASSLGTVKTYEQYF. Here the CDR3 DNA reads TGTGCCAGCAGCTTAGGGACAGTGAAGACCTACGAGCAGTACTTC.

This clonotype was counted between two and nine times. The chain joins TRBV25-1 to TRBJ2-2; TRBD1 or TRBD2 may be the D gene (6 bases each). Germline CDR1 is MGHDK and CDR2 is SYGVNS. The V gene lost 0 bases and the J gene lost 3 bases, with 14 bases spanning the gap. CDR3 length equals 17 residues. The CDR3 here is CASSEYATGGDTGELFF. The CDR3 coding sequence is TGTGCCAGCAGTGAATATGCGACAGGCGGGGACACCGGGGAGCTGTTTTTT.

The gene calls are TRBV30 and TRBJ2-5; TRBD2 agrees at 12 bases. V shed 1 base and J 3 bases; nucleotides not matched to a gene: 9. CDR3 length: 17 residues. Germline CDR1 and CDR2: GTSNPN and SVGIG (reference sequence). CDR3 nucleotides: TGTGCCTGGAGTGGACTAGCGGGAGCCACGGGGGAAGAGACCCAGTACTTC. Translating it yields CAWSGLAGATGEETQYF.

In its sample, this clonotype was seen a few times. This chain uses TRBV6-5 with TRBJ2-7; TRBD2 might be the D (5 bases). The ends were cut back, 6 bases at V and 4 bases at J, with 13 bases in the middle. CDR1 is MNHEY, CDR2 SVGAGI, per germline. This CDR3 is built from 13 residues. In nucleotides, the CDR3 is TGTGCCAGCAGCGGACTCCGTGGATACGAGCAGTACTTC. Translating gives CASSGLRGYEQYF.

This clonotype has more than one count but fewer than ten. An end of the junction does not agree with germline; a read error may underlie this. The chain links TRBV20-1 to TRBJ1-2; a possible D gene is TRBD1 (6 bases). Germline values: CDR1 DFQATT, CDR2 SNEGSKA (reference sequence). The CDR3 length is 13 residues. The CDR3 loop reads CSVRVGGAGGYTF. The DNA of the CDR3 is TGCAGTGTTAGAGTGGGGGGGGCGGGTGGCTACACCTTC.

This chain uses TRBV7-2 with TRBJ2-4; D not resolved. V was clipped by 6 bases and J by 7 bases, with 10 bases between them. From germline, CDR1 is SGHTA and CDR2 FQGNSA. The CDR3 runs to 12 residues. CDR3 amino acids: CASRRDTNIQYF. The CDR3 region has the DNA TGTGCCAGCAGGCGTGACACGAACATTCAGTACTTC.

The V call is TRBV29-1, the J call TRBJ2-3; perhaps TRBD1 as D (7 bases). V shed 3 bases and J shed 6 bases, with 19 bases lying between them. CDR1 SQVTM and CDR2 ANQGSEA come from the germline V gene. The CDR3 covers 15 residues. The CDR3 DNA sequence: TGCAGCGTTGACGCCAGGGGGACTTCTTCGGATACGCAGTATTTT. This encodes CSVDARGTSSDTQYF.

The sample holds a few counts of this clonotype. V is TRBV12-3 or TRBV12-4 and J is TRBJ1-1; D may be TRBD1 (5 bases). V was shortened by 7 bases and J by 0 bases, with 15 bases between the two germline ends. The CDR3 spans 15 residues. DNA of the CDR3: TGTGCCAGCACCGGACATACCTACCTGAACACTGAAGCTTTCTTT. Translating gives CASTGHTYLNTEAFF.

This sequence joins TRBV20-1 and TRBJ2-4; 8 bases match TRBD1. This CDR3 comprises 16 residues. Germline V gene sequence: CDR1 DFQATT, CDR2 SNEGSKA (reference sequence). The trim removed 3 bases at V and 2 bases at J, leaving 9 bases unmatched. Here the CDR3 DNA reads TGCAGTGCTAGTGCGTCAGGGGGCTTGTCCAAAAACATTCAGTACTTC. Translating it yields CSASASGGLSKNIQYF.

The V gene is TRBV20-1, the J gene TRBJ1-4; a possible D gene is TRBD1 (5 bases). Germline V gene data show CDR1 as DFQATT and CDR2 as SNEGSKA (reference sequence). Trimming removed 0 bases from V and 6 bases from J, with 14 bases in between. The CDR3 is made up of 15 amino acids. CDR3 nucleotides: TGCAGTGCTAGAGATCCCTCCCAGGGTTATGAAAAACTGTTTTTT. Its translation: CSARDPSQGYEKLFF.

This chain links TRBV19 with TRBJ2-3; perhaps D is TRBD1 or TRBD2 (7 bases each). CDR1 LNHDA and CDR2 SQIVND come from the germline V gene (reference sequence). The V and J ends lost 10 bases and 4 bases respectively, with 21 bases between them. The CDR3 runs to 15 residues. The chain's CDR3 is CATGHQGGRADTQYF. The DNA of the CDR3 is TGTGCCACCGGACATCAGGGGGGGCGGGCAGATACGCAGTATTTT. The variable domain in full, completed from reference TRBV19 and TRBJ2-3, reads DGGITQSPKYLFRKEGQNVTLSCEQNLNHDAMYWYRQDPGQGLRLIYYSQIVNDFQKGDIAEGYSVSREKKESFPLTVTSAQKNPTAFYLCATGHQGGRADTQYFGPGTRLTVL.

This clonotype was seen only once. The V gene is TRBV12-3 or TRBV12-4, the J gene TRBJ2-7; possibly TRBD1 for D (5 bases). Trimming took 0 bases from V and 2 from J, leaving 17 bases between them. This CDR3 is built from 17 residues. The CDR3 spells CASSLALLWGRTYEQYF. The DNA for the CDR3 is TGTGCCAGCAGTTTAGCTCTTTTGTGGGGCAGAACCTACGAGCAGTACTTC.

The V gene is TRBV13, the J gene TRBJ2-3, with 13 bases lining up with TRBD2. V lost 4 bases to trimming and J lost 13 bases; unmatched junction nucleotides: 11. The length of the CDR3 is 15 residues. The germline gives CDR1 PRHDT, CDR2 FYEKMQ (reference sequence). CDR3 amino acids: CASSYGLAGVAGEYF. The CDR3 nucleotides are TGTGCCAGCAGCTACGGACTAGCGGGAGTTGCCGGAGAGTATTTT.

This clonotype came up a few times. The chain is built from TRBV29-1 and TRBJ1-1; 8 bases are a match to TRBD1. From germline, CDR1 is SQVTM and CDR2 ANQGSEA. V gave up 1 base and J gave up 7 bases; unmatched junction bases: 8. The CDR3 totals 14 residues. The CDR3, as DNA: TGCAGCGTTGAAGGGTGGCTGGGACAGGATGAAGCTTTCTTT. It codes for CSVEGWLGQDEAFF.

The chain employs TRBV9 and TRBJ2-7; 7 bases are a match to TRBD2. This CDR3 is built from 14 residues. CDR1 and CDR2 (germline): SGDLS, YYNGEE. The V segment lost 3 bases and the J segment 5 bases; nucleotides outside the gene matches: 8. The CDR3 region is CASSASSGLDEQYF. CDR3 bases: TGTGCCAGCAGCGCCAGTAGCGGGCTGGACGAGCAGTACTTC.

CDR3 region: CASTSASSGANVLTF. DNA for the CDR3: TGTGCCAGTACAAGTGCAAGCTCTGGGGCCAACGTCCTGACTTTC. This chain connects TRBV27 to TRBJ2-6; D is uncertain. V was shortened by 9 bases and J by 0 bases, with 12 bases between the two germline ends. This CDR3 region has 15 residues. Germline V gene data show CDR1 as MNHEY and CDR2 as SMNVEV (reference sequence).

The chain uses TRBV27 and TRBJ1-2; D unclear. This CDR3 has 14 amino acids. Germline-derived CDR1 and CDR2 are MNHEY and SMNVEV (reference sequence). Trimming stripped 5 bases from V and 4 bases from J, with 14 bases between. The CDR3 is CASSPRGVSYGYTF. Written as DNA, the CDR3 is TGTGCCAGCAGTCCGCGGGGTGTTAGCTATGGCTACACCTTC.

This clonotype was detected only a few times. This chain links TRBV4-3 with TRBJ2-5; D possibly corresponds to TRBD1 (5 bases). With 1 base removed from V and 3 bases from J, the gap between germline ends came to 12 bases. Germline values: CDR1 LGHNA, CDR2 YSLEER. The CDR3 consists of 15 residues. The CDR3, as DNA: TGCGCCAGCAGCCAAGCTCCGACAGTCGAAGAGACCCAGTACTTC. It codes for CASSQAPTVEETQYF.

The CDR3 region is CASSEWDRFYEQYV. CDR3 in DNA: TGTGCCAGCAGCGAATGGGACCGCTTTTACGAGCAGTACGTC. The gene calls are TRBV5-6 and TRBJ2-7; D assignment may be TRBD1 or TRBD2 (5 bases each). The CDR3 runs 14 residues. Deletions cut 4 bases from V and 4 bases from J, with 15 bases between. Germline loops: CDR1 SGHDT, CDR2 YYEEEE.

This clonotype has only a few counts. V usage is TRBV29-1 and J usage is TRBJ2-5, with D hard to call. This CDR3 spans 14 amino acids. Germline CDR1 reads SQVTM; CDR2 reads ANQGSEA. The germline V and J ends were trimmed by 4 bases and 5 bases, with 17 bases remaining between them. CDR3 protein: CSVALPIRLETQYF. The DNA of the CDR3 is TGCAGCGTTGCGCTTCCCATCAGGTTGGAGACCCAGTACTTC.

V and J are TRBV14 and TRBJ2-5; perhaps TRBD2 as D (7 bases). This CDR3 is built from 16 residues. Germline V gene sequence: CDR1 SGHDN, CDR2 FVKESK. V was pared by 0 bases and J by 4 bases, with 15 bases between. CDR3 residues: CASSQDLRGRGETQYF. CDR3 nucleotides: TGTGCCAGCAGCCAAGACCTGCGGGGGCGCGGAGAGACCCAGTACTTC.